This T cell receptor (beta chain) was recorded in a study of CD8 T cells in Susac syndrome. In blood CD8+ and CD4+ T cells, TCR beta underwent sequencing. Reverse transcription used about 0.5 to 1 ug RNA and random hexamers. The TCR beta CDR3 was amplified by immunoSEQ multiplex PCR across 54 Vbeta, 13 Jbeta. In TCRdb, the immunoSEQ multiplex PCR reads were re-called with MiXCR into one record per CDR3 protein. This table has around 150,000 distinct CDR3 sequences, 85% to 95% appearing once. Concerning this clonotype itself: What it recognizes is unknown.

Germline V gene lookup returns CDR1 DFQATT and CDR2 SNEGSKA (reference sequence). The trim removed 5 bases at V and 5 bases at J, leaving 8 bases unmatched. The CDR3 spans 14 residues. Study conclusions and caveats: The authors acknowledged that the study's TCR sequencing and HLA analysis involved relatively few individuals. Clonal expansion of Susac CD8+ cells peaked in TEMRA cells, and it also peaked in active patients.

Source material: CD8+ T cells from PBMCs. The receptor was derived from a human donor with Susac syndrome. The chain employs TRBV20-1 and TRBJ2-5, with 10 nucleotides matching TRBD1. The CDR3 nucleotides read TGCAGTGCTGGGGGGACAGGGGATGCGGAGACCCAGTACTTC. Its translation: CSAGGTGDAETQYF.